The clone carrying this TCR beta chain was seen many times. Its antigen remains unknown. The junction shows a germline mismatch at one end, possibly a read error. This sample is part of a study of T cells in Graves' hyperthyroidism and ophthalmopathy. Whole-study findings and limits: Expanded thyroid clonotypes (above 0.001) were mostly also found in blood.

The investigators amplified TCR beta CDR3 regions from RNA transcripts. The TCR CDR3 was amplified in a first-round RT-PCR using the HTBI primer set. Via MiXCR, TCRdb re-called the multiplex PCR reads, giving one row per CDR3 protein. Seen here are hundreds of thousands of distinct CDR3 sequences, approximately 42% observed once, and the top ten hold less than 9%. The germline CDR1 and CDR2 sequences are SEHNR and FQNEAQ (reference sequence). There are 14 residues in the CDR3. The origin of this receptor is an adult man with Graves' disease, either hyperthyroidism or ophthalmopathy (not recorded which). The V call is TRBV7-9, the J call TRBJ2-7, with TRBD2 as a possible D gene (6 bases). Source material: peripheral blood or thyroid tissue (not recorded which). The CDR3 here is CASTLSPGEDEQYF. The CDR3 nucleotides read TGTGCCAGCACCTTAAGCCCGGGGGAGGACGAGCAGTACTTC.